These 31 T cell receptor beta chains share one sample of origin, sequenced in a study of identical twins. Each CDR3 protein is one row after TCRdb ran MiXCR on the 5' RACE reads. The data hold 200,000 or so distinct CDR3 sequences, with about 16% observed a single time. The data were also submitted as part of a second study, on T cells expressing NK-cell markers.

Sequencing was done on a sample of CD8+ T cells sorted from blood. Every receptor here comes from a woman in her late teens or twenties in good health.

There are a few counts of this clonotype. The chain employs TRBV19 and TRBJ2-2; TRBD2 is a possible D gene (5 bases). Germline assignment: CDR1 LNHDA and CDR2 SQIVND (reference sequence). CDR3 length equals 15 residues. V was shortened by 1 base and J by 7 bases, with 13 bases between the two germline ends. This CDR3 is CASSIVGAGYGELFF. Written as DNA, the CDR3 is TGTGCCAGTAGTATAGTTGGCGCGGGCTACGGGGAGCTGTTTTTT. Complete variable domain (other parts from reference TRBV19 and TRBJ2-2): DGGITQSPKYLFRKEGQNVTLSCEQNLNHDAMYWYRQDPGQGLRLIYYSQIVNDFQKGDIAEGYSVSREKKESFPLTVTSAQKNPTAFYLCASSIVGAGYGELFFGEGSRLTVL.

This clonotype was seen a few times. V is TRBV6-5 and J is TRBJ2-1, with D tentatively TRBD2 (5 bases). CDR3 length: 13 residues. Trimming left V 2 bases short and J 7 bases short, with 9 bases between. Germline V gives CDR1 MNHEY, CDR2 SVGAGI. The CDR3 DNA is TGTGCCAGCAGTTACGCGAGCGGTAATGAGCAGTTCTTC. Translating gives CASSYASGNEQFF.

In its sample, this clonotype was seen a few times. The chain is built from TRBV27 and TRBJ2-7, with TRBD2 as a possible D gene (5 bases). In germline, CDR1 is MNHEY, CDR2 SMNVEV (reference sequence). The CDR3 is 15 residues long. Trimming cost V 8 bases and J 6 bases, with 23 bases left between them. The CDR3 DNA reads as TGTGCCAGCCGTCCCCTTCGGGGATCAGCCTCCGAGCAGTACTTC. This encodes CASRPLRGSASEQYF.

As concerns this clonotype: This may be a read error: a much more frequent sequence differs by one nucleotide. The chain has TRBV5-1 and TRBJ2-3; 12 bases match TRBD2. The CDR3 has 18 residues. Germline V gives CDR1 SGHRS, CDR2 YFSETQ. The CDR3 DNA is TGCGCCAGCAGCTCCAGATCAACTAGCGGGGGGATTGGCTCGGGGCAGTGTTTT. This gives the protein CASSSRSTSGGIGSGQCF. The full variable domain, rest sourced from reference TRBV5-1 and TRBJ2-3, is KAGVTQTPRYLIKTRGQQVTLSCSPISGHRSVSWYQQTPGQGLQFLFEYFSETQRNKGNFPGRFSGRQFSNSRSEMNVSTLELGDSALYLCASSSRSTSGGIGSGQCFGPGTRLTVL.

This clonotype was seen only a few times. The V and J genes are TRBV29-1 and TRBJ2-1, with D perhaps matching TRBD1 (5 bases). The CDR3 is made up of 12 amino acids. Trimming took 2 bases from V and 6 from J, leaving 8 bases between them. Germline V gene data show CDR1 as SQVTM and CDR2 as ANQGSEA. The CDR3 loop is CSVEKGLNEQFF. The CDR3 nucleotides are TGCAGCGTTGAAAAGGGGCTCAATGAGCAGTTCTTC.

This clonotype was observed a handful of times. The chain combines TRBV9 with TRBJ2-5, with 7 positions matching TRBD1. V gave up 1 base and J gave up 5 bases; unmatched junction bases: 5. CDR3 size: 14 residues. The germline CDR1 and CDR2 sequences are SGDLS and YYNGEE. CDR3 in DNA: TGTGCCAGCAGCGTATCCGGGACAGCCGAGACCCAGTACTTC. It encodes CASSVSGTAETQYF.

The rearrangement links TRBV7-9 to TRBJ2-3; the match to TRBD2 covers 7 bases. V lost 3 bases, J lost 4 bases, and 10 bases stayed unmatched. The V gene's germline CDR1 is SEHNR and CDR2 FQNEAQ (reference sequence). The CDR3 runs to 16 residues. The CDR3 coding sequence is TGTGCCAGCAGCTTTCCAGCGGGGAAAACCGCAGATACGCAGTATTTT. Residues: CASSFPAGKTADTQYF.

This clonotype has a single count. J is TRBJ2-1 and V is TRBV19, with TRBD2 matching 12 bases. J was trimmed by 6 bases and V by 6 bases; bases with no gene match: 12. Germline CDR1 reads LNHDA; CDR2 reads SQIVND (reference sequence). The CDR3 is 17 amino acids. The CDR3 DNA reads as TGTGCCAGTAGAAGACTAGCGGGAGTGGTTTTCTCCAATGAGCAGTTCTTC. Amino acid sequence: CASRRLAGVVFSNEQFF.

The V and J genes are TRBV5-6 and TRBJ1-5, with 10 positions matching TRBD1. This CDR3 spans 15 amino acids. Germline assignment: CDR1 SGHDT and CDR2 YYEEEE. V lost 4 bases, J lost 6 bases, and 7 bases stayed unmatched. CDR3 DNA: TGTGCCAGCAGCCGCCGGGACAGGGGTATTCAGCCCCAGCATTTT. Its protein is CASSRRDRGIQPQHF.

The table lists this clonotype with many counts. This chain uses TRBV10-3 with TRBJ2-1, with a weak D call TRBD2 (5 bases). The CDR3 has 15 amino acids. V gave up 5 bases and J gave up 3 bases, with 14 bases separating them. CDR1 is ENHRY and CDR2 is SYGVKD in the germline V gene. The CDR3 sequence: CAISQERNLYNEQFF. CDR3 sequence (DNA): TGTGCCATCAGTCAAGAGCGGAATCTCTACAATGAGCAGTTCTTC.

The chain uses TRBV24-1 and TRBJ2-2; D remains ambiguous. V lost 2 bases and J 6 bases, leaving 9 bases between the germline ends. Germline CDR1 reads KGHDR; CDR2 reads SFDVKD. This CDR3 has 14 residues. The CDR3 DNA sequence: TGTGCCACCAGTGATTCAGCAGAGTCCGGGGAGCTGTTTTTT. This encodes CATSDSAESGELFF.

The sample holds a few counts of this clonotype. V gene TRBV2 combines with J gene TRBJ2-7; TRBD2 agrees at 11 bases. With V trimmed by 1 base and J by 4 bases, 6 bases remained unmatched. CDR1 is SNHLY, CDR2 FYNNEI, per germline. This CDR3 has 16 amino acids. The CDR3, as DNA: TGTGCCAGCAGTGAAGGGTACTCTAGCGGGAGGTACGAGCAGTACTTC. Translating gives CASSEGYSSGRYEQYF.

J is TRBJ2-1 and V is TRBV6-2 or TRBV6-3; 11 bases align to TRBD2. Germline CDR1 reads MNHEY; CDR2 reads SVGEGT. This CDR3 has 18 residues. After removal of 3 bases from V and 8 bases from J, the junction contained 15 bases not matched to a gene. The CDR3 region is CASSYTQVAGGPGDEQFF. CDR3 DNA: TGTGCCAGCAGTTATACTCAAGTAGCGGGAGGGCCAGGAGATGAGCAGTTCTTC.

The table lists this clonotype with a few counts. V is TRBV12-3 or TRBV12-4 and J is TRBJ2-5; D may be TRBD1 or TRBD2 (6 bases each). The CDR3 has 15 amino acids. The V and J ends lost 7 bases and 2 bases respectively, with 17 bases between them. CDR3 in amino acids: CASIRAGHGQETQYF. CDR3 nucleotides: TGTGCCAGCATAAGGGCGGGACACGGGCAAGAGACCCAGTACTTC.

There are a few counts of this clonotype. The chain is built from TRBV10-2 and TRBJ2-7, with unresolved D. The CDR3 spans 12 residues. The ends were cut back, 1 base at V and 3 bases at J, with 4 bases in the middle. Per the germline V gene, CDR1 is WSHSY and CDR2 is SAAADI. CDR3 in DNA: TGCGCCAGCAGTGAGTTGGGCTACGAGCAGTACTTC. Its translation: CASSELGYEQYF.

The V gene is TRBV29-1, the J gene TRBJ2-7; D remains unclear. From germline, CDR1 is SQVTM and CDR2 ANQGSEA. The CDR3 runs 15 residues. The V end lost 0 bases, the J end lost 4 bases, and 16 bases lay between the germline ends. CDR3 in DNA: TGCAGCGTTGAAGAGTGGGAAAGTTTGGGATACGAGCAGTACTTC. This translates into CSVEEWESLGYEQYF.

The table lists this clonotype with a few counts. The chain carries TRBV9 and TRBJ2-1; 9 nucleotides line up with TRBD1. CDR3 size: 15 residues. Looked up from germline, CDR1 is SGDLS and CDR2 is YYNGEE. The ends lost 0 bases at V and 7 bases at J; junction bases unmatched: 5. The DNA for the CDR3 is TGTGCCAGCAGCGTAGTAACAGGGGGCAGGAATGAGCAGTTCTTC. Translated: CASSVVTGGRNEQFF.

The rearrangement uses TRBV20-1 and TRBJ2-1; 7 bases agree with TRBD2. Looked up from germline, CDR1 is DFQATT and CDR2 is SNEGSKA (reference sequence). With 1 base clipped from V and 0 bases from J, the junction kept 3 bases outside the gene matches. CDR3 size: 15 residues. The CDR3, as DNA: TGCAGTGCTAGAGCGCGGGAGATCTCCTACAATGAGCAGTTCTTC. The encoded protein is CSARAREISYNEQFF.

This clonotype was seen a handful of times. The rearrangement uses TRBV6-6 and TRBJ2-3, with TRBD2 as a possible D gene (6 bases). The CDR3 has 12 amino acids. V lost 5 bases, J lost 4 bases, and 7 bases lay in between. In germline, CDR1 is MNHNY, CDR2 SVGAGI (reference sequence). CDR3 sequence: CASSGLPDTQYF. DNA of the CDR3: TGTGCCAGCAGTGGACTACCAGATACGCAGTATTTT.

This clonotype was counted only a few times. CDR3 coding DNA: TGTGCCAGCAGTTCCAGCGGAGAAATCCCATCCTACGAGCAGTACTTC. Its protein is CASSSSGEIPSYEQYF. The chain couples TRBV12-3 or TRBV12-4 to TRBJ2-7; TRBD2 might be the D (5 bases). The CDR3 totals 16 residues. Trimming removed 4 bases at V and 1 base at J, with 17 bases between.

The V gene is TRBV27, the J gene TRBJ2-1, with 8 bases matching TRBD1. The CDR3 sequence is 16 residues long. Germline V CDR1 and CDR2: MNHEY, SMNVEV (reference sequence). The trim removed 5 bases at V and 5 bases at J, leaving 11 bases unmatched. The CDR3 loop is CASSHETGQDNNEQFF. The DNA of the CDR3 is TGTGCCAGCAGTCATGAGACGGGACAGGACAACAATGAGCAGTTCTTC.

This clonotype was seen a few times. CDR3 residues: CSASYHRAGTLQFF. The CDR3 region has the DNA TGCAGTGCTAGCTATCATAGGGCCGGGACACTCCAGTTCTTC. The J gene is TRBJ2-1, the V gene TRBV20-1, with a weak D call TRBD1 (6 bases). Germline values: CDR1 DFQATT, CDR2 SNEGSKA (reference sequence). The V end lost 3 bases, the J end lost 13 bases, and 22 bases lay between the germline ends. The CDR3 sequence is 14 residues long.

V is TRBV27 and J is TRBJ2-2; D is possibly TRBD1 (5 bases). The V end was cut by 2 bases, the J end by 7 bases, with 5 bases between. CDR3 length equals 12 residues. Germline V gene lookup returns CDR1 MNHEY and CDR2 SMNVEV (reference sequence). CDR3 residues: CASSLRGGELFF. In nucleotides, the CDR3 is TGTGCCAGCAGTTTAAGGGGCGGGGAGCTGTTTTTT.

The chain links TRBV15 to TRBJ2-2; 8 nucleotides agree with TRBD1. The CDR3 is 14 amino acids. The germline CDR1 and CDR2 sequences are LNHNV and YYDKDF (reference sequence). After removal of 1 base from V and 6 bases from J, the junction contained 1 base not matched to a gene. The CDR3 sequence: CATSRGQGSGELFF. The CDR3 DNA sequence: TGTGCCACCAGCAGAGGACAGGGGTCCGGGGAGCTGTTTTTT.

This clonotype was observed a handful of times. This chain links TRBV7-8 with TRBJ2-1; D remains unclear. V was shortened by 5 bases and J by 2 bases, with 10 bases between the two germline ends. Looked up from germline, CDR1 is SGHVS and CDR2 is FQNEAQ. The CDR3 covers 14 residues. The CDR3 nucleotides read TGTGCCAGCAGCCCGGGTCGACCCTACAATGAGCAGTTCTTC. Translated, it gives CASSPGRPYNEQFF.

This clonotype was seen only a few times. The gene calls are TRBV20-1 and TRBJ2-7, with D perhaps matching TRBD1 or TRBD2 (7 bases each). Deletions cut 5 bases from V and 5 bases from J, with 19 bases between. In germline, CDR1 is DFQATT, CDR2 SNEGSKA (reference sequence). This CDR3 has 14 amino acids. The CDR3 DNA is TGCAGTGCTCGGGTGGGGAGGGGGCACGACGAGCAGTACTTC. It is translated as CSARVGRGHDEQYF.

This clonotype was observed a few times. The chain couples TRBV30 to TRBJ1-1; D not resolved. Germline-derived CDR1 and CDR2 are GTSNPN and SVGIG (reference sequence). The CDR3 has 12 residues. Trimming took 5 bases from V and 1 from J, leaving 8 bases between them. CDR3 protein: CAWGLGNTEAFF. The CDR3 DNA follows: TGTGCCTGGGGCCTTGGGAACACTGAAGCTTTCTTT.

A few counts support this clonotype. One junction end disagrees with the germline gene, perhaps due to a read error. The chain recombines TRBV7-9 with TRBJ2-4; tentatively, D is TRBD1 or TRBD2 (7 bases each). Germline lookup yields CDR1 SEHNR and CDR2 FQNEAQ (reference sequence). This CDR3 has 16 amino acids. The CDR3 region is CASSRIDREGQNIQYF. The CDR3, as DNA: TGCGCCAGCAGCCGAATAGACAGGGAGGGCCAAAACATTCAGTACTTC.

This clonotype was picked up a small number of times. V and J are TRBV5-4 and TRBJ2-1; D may be TRBD2 (6 bases). This CDR3 is built from 14 residues. Looked up from germline, CDR1 is SGHNT and CDR2 is YYREEE (reference sequence). V was clipped by 10 bases and J by 6 bases, with 20 bases between them. CDR3 in DNA: TGTGCCGGGAAAACGGGACTTCTCGGCAATGAGCAGTTCTTC. It codes for CAGKTGLLGNEQFF. The full variable domain, with the rest looked up from reference TRBV5-4 and TRBJ2-1, is ETGVTQSPTHLIKTRGQQVTLRCSSQSGHNTVSWYQQALGQGPQFIFQYYREEENGRGNFPPRFSGLQFPNYSSELNVNALELDDSALYLCAGKTGLLGNEQFFGPGTRLTVL.

This clonotype occurred a few times. The V and J genes are TRBV27 and TRBJ2-1; TRBD2 aligns across 8 bases. V shed 8 bases, J shed 3 bases, and the junction held 9 bases outside the gene matches. This CDR3 has 15 amino acids. Germline CDR1 is MNHEY and CDR2 is SMNVEV (reference sequence). The chain's CDR3 is CASREGSQFYNEQFF. The CDR3 DNA follows: TGTGCCAGCCGGGAGGGGTCCCAGTTCTACAATGAGCAGTTCTTC.

This clonotype was observed many times. The chain joins TRBV12-3 or TRBV12-4 to TRBJ2-5, with 10 bases that match TRBD2. V shed 4 bases, J shed 3 bases, and the junction held 2 bases outside the gene matches. The CDR3 sequence is 14 residues long. CDR3 nucleotide sequence: TGTGCCAGCAGTTCTACTAGCGGGGAAGAGACCCAGTACTTC. Amino acids: CASSSTSGEETQYF.